The 4 T cell receptor beta chains below all came from one sample that was sequenced in a study of blood T cell repertoires in COVID-19. Sequencing used immunoSEQ multiplex PCR; TCRdb keeps in-frame clones, though not all of them. The sample has hundreds of thousands of clones, roughly 90% seen once. Material: PBMCs or T cells enriched from blood (not recorded which). The origin of the receptors is a woman aged 25 to 39 who had recovered from COVID-19.

The rearrangement joins TRBV10-3 to TRBJ1-2; tentative D call: TRBD1 (5 bases). Looked up from germline, CDR1 is ENHRY and CDR2 is SYGVKD. The CDR3 contains 14 residues. The V gene lost 10 bases and the J gene lost 4 bases, with 19 bases spanning the gap. CDR3 bases: TGTGCCACGCGGGACGGCTCAATCGGCTATGGCTACACCTTC. Its protein is CATRDGSIGYGYTF.

Concerning this clone itself: This specimen includes other DNA sequences encoding the same CDR3. This chain connects TRBV19 to TRBJ1-5; TRBD1 matches 7 bases. CDR1 and CDR2 from the germline V gene are LNHDA and SQIVND (reference sequence). Trimming removed 3 bases from V and 4 bases from J; junction bases left unmatched: 3. This CDR3 is 14 amino acids long. In DNA form, the CDR3 reads TGTGCCAGTAGTATCAGGGACAGTAATCAGCCCCAGCATTTT. Translation: CASSIRDSNQPQHF.

This rearrangement joins TRBV5-1 to TRBJ2-7; 8 nucleotides line up with TRBD1. V gave up 0 bases and J gave up 6 bases; unmatched junction bases: 11. Looked up from germline, CDR1 is SGHRS and CDR2 is YFSETQ. This CDR3 has 16 amino acids. The CDR3 reads CASSLGGGQVRGEQYF. CDR3 in DNA: TGCGCCAGCAGCTTGGGAGGGGGACAGGTCCGCGGCGAGCAGTACTTC.

The chain has TRBV7-3 and TRBJ2-1; 9 positions match TRBD1. With 8 bases clipped from V and 4 bases from J, the junction kept 9 bases outside the gene matches. The length of the CDR3 is 15 residues. Germline V CDR1 and CDR2: SGHTA, FQGTGA. CDR3 nucleotides: TGTGCCAGCGCGCCACAGGGGGCTGGTTACAATGAGCAGTTCTTC. It codes for CASAPQGAGYNEQFF.